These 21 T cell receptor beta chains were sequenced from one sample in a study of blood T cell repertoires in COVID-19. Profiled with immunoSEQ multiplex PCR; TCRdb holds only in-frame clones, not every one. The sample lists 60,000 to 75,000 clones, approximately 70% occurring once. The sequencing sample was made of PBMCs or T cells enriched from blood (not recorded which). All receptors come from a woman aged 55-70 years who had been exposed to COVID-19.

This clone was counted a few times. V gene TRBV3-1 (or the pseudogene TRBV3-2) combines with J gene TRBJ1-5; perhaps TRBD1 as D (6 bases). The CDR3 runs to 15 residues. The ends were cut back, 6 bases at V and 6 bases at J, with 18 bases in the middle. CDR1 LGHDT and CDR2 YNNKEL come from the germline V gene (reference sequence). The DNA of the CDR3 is TGTGCCAGCAGTCAGAGCAGGGGAAATAGTCAGCCCCAGCATTTT. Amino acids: CASSQSRGNSQPQHF.

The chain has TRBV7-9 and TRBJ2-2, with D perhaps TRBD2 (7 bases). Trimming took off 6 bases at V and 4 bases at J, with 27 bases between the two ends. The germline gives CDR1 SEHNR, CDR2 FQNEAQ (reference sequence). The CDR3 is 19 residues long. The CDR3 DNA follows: TGTGCCAGCAGGGGGACAACGACTAGCAGCATGACTGGCACCGGGGAGCTGTTTTTT. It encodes CASRGTTTSSMTGTGELFF.

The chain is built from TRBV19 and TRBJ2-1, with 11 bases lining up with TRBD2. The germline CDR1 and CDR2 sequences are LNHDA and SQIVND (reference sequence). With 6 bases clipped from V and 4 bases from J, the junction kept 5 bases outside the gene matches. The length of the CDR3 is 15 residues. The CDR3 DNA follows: TGTGCCAGTAGCCAACTAGCGGGGGAGTACAATGAGCAGTTCTTC. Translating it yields CASSQLAGEYNEQFF.

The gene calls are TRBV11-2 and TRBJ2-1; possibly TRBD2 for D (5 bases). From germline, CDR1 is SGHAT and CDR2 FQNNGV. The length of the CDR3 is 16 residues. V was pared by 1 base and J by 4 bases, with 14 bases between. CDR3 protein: CASSLARAARYNEQFF. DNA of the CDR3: TGTGCCAGCAGCTTAGCTAGAGCGGCAAGGTACAATGAGCAGTTCTTC.

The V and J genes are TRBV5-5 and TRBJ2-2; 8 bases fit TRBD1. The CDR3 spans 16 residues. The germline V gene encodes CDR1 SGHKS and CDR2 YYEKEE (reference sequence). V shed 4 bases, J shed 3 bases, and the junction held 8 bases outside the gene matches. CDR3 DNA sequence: TGTGCCAGCAGCCAAACGGACAGGGCGCACACCGGGGAGCTGTTTTTT. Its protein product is CASSQTDRAHTGELFF.

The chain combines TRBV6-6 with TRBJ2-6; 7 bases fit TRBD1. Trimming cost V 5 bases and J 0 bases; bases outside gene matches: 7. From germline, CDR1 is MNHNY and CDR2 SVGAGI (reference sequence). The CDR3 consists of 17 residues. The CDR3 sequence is CASSPGQLSSGANVLTF. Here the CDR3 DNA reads TGTGCCAGCAGTCCGGGACAGTTAAGCTCTGGGGCCAACGTCCTGACTTTC.

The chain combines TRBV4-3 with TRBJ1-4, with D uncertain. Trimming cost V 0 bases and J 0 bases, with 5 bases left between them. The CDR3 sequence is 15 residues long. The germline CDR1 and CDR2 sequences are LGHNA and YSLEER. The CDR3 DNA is TGCGCCAGCAGCCAAGACCTTGCAACTAATGAAAAACTGTTTTTT. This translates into CASSQDLATNEKLFF.

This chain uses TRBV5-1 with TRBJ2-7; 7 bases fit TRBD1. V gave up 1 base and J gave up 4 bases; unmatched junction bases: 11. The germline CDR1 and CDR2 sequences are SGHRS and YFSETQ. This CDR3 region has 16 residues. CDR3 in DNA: TGCGCCAGCAGCTTGCCGACGCAGGGGGATCGATACGAGCAGTACTTC. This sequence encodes CASSLPTQGDRYEQYF. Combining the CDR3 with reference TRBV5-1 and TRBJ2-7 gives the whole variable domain KAGVTQTPRYLIKTRGQQVTLSCSPISGHRSVSWYQQTPGQGLQFLFEYFSETQRNKGNFPGRFSGRQFSNSRSEMNVSTLELGDSALYLCASSLPTQGDRYEQYFGPGTRLTVT.

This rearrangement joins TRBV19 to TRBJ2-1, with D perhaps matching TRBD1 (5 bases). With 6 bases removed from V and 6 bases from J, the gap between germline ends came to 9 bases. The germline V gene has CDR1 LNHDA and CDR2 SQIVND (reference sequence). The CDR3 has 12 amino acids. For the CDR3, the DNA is TGTGCCAGTAGCCTCAGGGTCAATGAGCAGTTCTTC. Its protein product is CASSLRVNEQFF.

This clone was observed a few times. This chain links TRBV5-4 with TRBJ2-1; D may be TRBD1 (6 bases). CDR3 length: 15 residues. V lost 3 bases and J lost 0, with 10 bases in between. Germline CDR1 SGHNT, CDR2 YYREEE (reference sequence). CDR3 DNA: TGTGCCAGCAGCTCCCGAGGGGGCTCCTACAATGAGCAGTTCTTC. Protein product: CASSSRGGSYNEQFF.

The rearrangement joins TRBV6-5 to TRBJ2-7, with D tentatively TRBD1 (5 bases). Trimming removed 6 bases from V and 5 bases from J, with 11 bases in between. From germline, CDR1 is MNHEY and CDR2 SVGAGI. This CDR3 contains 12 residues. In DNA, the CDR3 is TGTGCCAGCAGCAGGACAAGCCACGAGCAGTACTTC. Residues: CASSRTSHEQYF.

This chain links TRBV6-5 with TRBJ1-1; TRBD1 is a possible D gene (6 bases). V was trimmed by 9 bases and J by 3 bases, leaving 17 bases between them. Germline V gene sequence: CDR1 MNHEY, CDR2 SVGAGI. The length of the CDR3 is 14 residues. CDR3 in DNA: TGTGCCAGTGGGATACAGGGTTTGGACACTGAAGCTTTCTTT. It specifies CASGIQGLDTEAFF.

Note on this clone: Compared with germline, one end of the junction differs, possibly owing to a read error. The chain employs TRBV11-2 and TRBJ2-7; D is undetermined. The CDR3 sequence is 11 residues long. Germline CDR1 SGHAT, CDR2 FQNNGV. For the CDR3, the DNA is TGTGCCAGCAGCTTAACCCTTGAGCCGTACTTC. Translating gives CASSLTLEPYF. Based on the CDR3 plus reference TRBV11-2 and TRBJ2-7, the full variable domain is EAGVAQSPRYKIIEKRQSVAFWCNPISGHATLYWYQQILGQGPKLLIQFQNNGVVDDSQLPKDRFSAERLKGVDSTLKIQPAKLEDSAVYLCASSLTLEPYFGPGTRLTVT.

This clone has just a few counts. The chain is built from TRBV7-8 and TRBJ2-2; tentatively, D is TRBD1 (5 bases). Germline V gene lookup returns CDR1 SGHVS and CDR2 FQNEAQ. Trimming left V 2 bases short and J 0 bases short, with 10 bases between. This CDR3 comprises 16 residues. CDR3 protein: CASSLTSRANTGELFF. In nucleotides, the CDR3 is TGTGCCAGCAGCTTAACCAGCAGGGCGAACACCGGGGAGCTGTTTTTT. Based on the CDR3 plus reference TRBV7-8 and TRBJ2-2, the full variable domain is GAGVSQSPRYKVAKRGQDVALRCDPISGHVSLFWYQQALGQGPEFLTYFQNEAQLDKSGLPSDRFFAERPEGSVSTLKIQRTQQEDSAVYLCASSLTSRANTGELFFGEGSRLTVL.

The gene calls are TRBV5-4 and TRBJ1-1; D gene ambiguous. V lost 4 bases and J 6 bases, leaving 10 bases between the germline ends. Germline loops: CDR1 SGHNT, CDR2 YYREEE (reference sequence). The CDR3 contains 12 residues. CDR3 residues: CASSLQSSEAFF. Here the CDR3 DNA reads TGTGCCAGCAGCCTCCAGTCCTCTGAAGCTTTCTTT.

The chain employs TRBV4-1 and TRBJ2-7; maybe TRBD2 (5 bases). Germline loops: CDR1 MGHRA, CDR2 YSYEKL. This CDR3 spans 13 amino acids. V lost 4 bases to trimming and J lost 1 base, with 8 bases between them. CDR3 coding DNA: TGCGCCAGCAGCCCGACGGGATCCTACGAGCAGTACTTC. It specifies CASSPTGSYEQYF.

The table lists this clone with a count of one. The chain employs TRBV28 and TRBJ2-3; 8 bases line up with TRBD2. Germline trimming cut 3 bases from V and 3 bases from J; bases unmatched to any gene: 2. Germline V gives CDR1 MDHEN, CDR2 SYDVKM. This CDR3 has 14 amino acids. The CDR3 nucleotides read TGTGCCAGCAGTTTGGGCGGGGGGACAGATACGCAGTATTTT. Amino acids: CASSLGGGTDTQYF.

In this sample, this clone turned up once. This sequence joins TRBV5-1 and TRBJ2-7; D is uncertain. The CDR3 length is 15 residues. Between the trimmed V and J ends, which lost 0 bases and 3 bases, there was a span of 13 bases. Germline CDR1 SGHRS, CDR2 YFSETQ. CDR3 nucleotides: TGCGCCAGCAGCTTGGAAACCGTCCAGAACTACGAGCAGTACTTC. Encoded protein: CASSLETVQNYEQYF.

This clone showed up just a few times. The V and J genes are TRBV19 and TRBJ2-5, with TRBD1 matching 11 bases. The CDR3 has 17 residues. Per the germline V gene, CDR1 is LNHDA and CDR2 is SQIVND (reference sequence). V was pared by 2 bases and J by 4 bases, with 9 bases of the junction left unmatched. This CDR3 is CASSIPVGQGAPETQYF. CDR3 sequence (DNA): TGTGCCAGTAGTATACCCGTCGGACAGGGGGCTCCAGAGACCCAGTACTTC.

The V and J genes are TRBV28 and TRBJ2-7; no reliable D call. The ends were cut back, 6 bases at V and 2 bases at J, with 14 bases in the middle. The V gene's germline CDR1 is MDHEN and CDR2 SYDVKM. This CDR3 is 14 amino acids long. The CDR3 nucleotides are TGTGCCAGCAGGGCAGGTGGGTCCGCCTACGAGCAGTACTTC. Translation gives CASRAGGSAYEQYF.

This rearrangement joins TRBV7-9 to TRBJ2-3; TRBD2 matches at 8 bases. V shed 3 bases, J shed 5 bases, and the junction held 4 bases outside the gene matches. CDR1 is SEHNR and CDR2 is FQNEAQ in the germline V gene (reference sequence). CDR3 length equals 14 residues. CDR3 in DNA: TGTGCCAGCAGCTTCGGGGGGGCCCTAGATACGCAGTATTTT. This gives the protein CASSFGGALDTQYF.